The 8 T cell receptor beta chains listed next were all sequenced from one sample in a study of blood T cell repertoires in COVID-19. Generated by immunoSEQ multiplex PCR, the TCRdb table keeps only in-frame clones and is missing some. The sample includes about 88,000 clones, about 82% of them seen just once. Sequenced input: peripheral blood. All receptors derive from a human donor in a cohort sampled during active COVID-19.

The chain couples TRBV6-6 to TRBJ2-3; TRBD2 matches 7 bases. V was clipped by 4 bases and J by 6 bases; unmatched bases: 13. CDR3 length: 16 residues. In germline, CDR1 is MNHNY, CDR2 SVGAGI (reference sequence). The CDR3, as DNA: TGTGCCAGCAGTTCGCGTGGGGGAGGGCTTTCTGATACGCAGTATTTT. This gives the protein CASSSRGGGLSDTQYF.

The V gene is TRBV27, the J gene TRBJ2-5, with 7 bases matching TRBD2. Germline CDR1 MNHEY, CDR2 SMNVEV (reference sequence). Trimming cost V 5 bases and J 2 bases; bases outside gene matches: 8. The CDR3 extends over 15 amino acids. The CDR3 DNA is TGTGCCAGCAGTCAGTTTGTGGGAGGGCAAGAGACCCAGTACTTC. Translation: CASSQFVGGQETQYF.

The DNA of the CDR3 is TGCGCCAGCAGCCAAGGAGCTTGGGGCACCTACGAGCAGTACTTC. Encoded protein: CASSQGAWGTYEQYF. V gene TRBV4-3 combines with J gene TRBJ2-7; D may be TRBD1 (5 bases). V lost 1 base, J lost 2 bases, and 12 bases lay in between. The V gene's germline CDR1 is LGHNA and CDR2 YSLEER. CDR3 length: 15 residues.

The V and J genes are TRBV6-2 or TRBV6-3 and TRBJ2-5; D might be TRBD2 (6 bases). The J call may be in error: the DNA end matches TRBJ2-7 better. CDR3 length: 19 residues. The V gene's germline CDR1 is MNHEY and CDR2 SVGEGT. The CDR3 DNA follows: TGTGCCAGCAGTTACCGACTGCCGGGGGTCACCTCTAACCCCTACGAGCAGTACTTC. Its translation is CASSYRLPGVTSNPYEQYF.

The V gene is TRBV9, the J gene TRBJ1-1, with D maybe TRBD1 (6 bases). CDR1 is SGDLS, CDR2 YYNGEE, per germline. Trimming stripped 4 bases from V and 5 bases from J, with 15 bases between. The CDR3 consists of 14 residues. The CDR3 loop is CASSPGASGTEAFF. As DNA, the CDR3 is TGTGCCAGCAGCCCAGGGGCCTCGGGGACTGAAGCTTTCTTT.

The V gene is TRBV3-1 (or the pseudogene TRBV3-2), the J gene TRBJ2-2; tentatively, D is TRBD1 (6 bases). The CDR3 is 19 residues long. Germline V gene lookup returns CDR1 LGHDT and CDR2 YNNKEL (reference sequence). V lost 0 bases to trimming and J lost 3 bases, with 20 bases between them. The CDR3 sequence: CASSQERWQGSGDTGELFF. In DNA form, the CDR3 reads TGTGCCAGCAGCCAAGAGAGGTGGCAGGGGAGTGGCGACACCGGGGAGCTGTTTTTT.

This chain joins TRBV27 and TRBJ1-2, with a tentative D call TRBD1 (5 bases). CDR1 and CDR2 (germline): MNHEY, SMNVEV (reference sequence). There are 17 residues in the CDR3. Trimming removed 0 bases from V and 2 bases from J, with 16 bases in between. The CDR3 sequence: CASSLSSGLGRNYGYTF. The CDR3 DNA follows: TGTGCCAGCAGTTTATCCTCGGGACTAGGACGGAACTATGGCTACACCTTC.

DNA for the CDR3: TGTGCCAGCAGCTTACTCGGAGCTACCCCTAACAATGAGCAGTTCTTC. Translating it yields CASSLLGATPNNEQFF. The chain is built from TRBV11-2 and TRBJ2-1; D unresolved. The V end lost 2 bases, the J end lost 5 bases, and 16 bases lay between the germline ends. This CDR3 is built from 16 residues. CDR1 is SGHAT, CDR2 FQNNGV, per germline.